Below, 21 T cell receptor beta chains from the same sample are listed, as sequenced in a study of shared clonotypes between healthy human individuals. This table comes from immunoSEQ multiplex PCR, and its TCRdb copy is limited to in-frame clones, with some not included. The data hold hundreds of thousands of clones, with 60% to 80% observed a single time. Sequenced input: memory CD4+ T cells sorted from blood. Documented subset: CD45RA-negative fraction. These TCRs come from a woman aged 30 to 39 in good health.

Only a few counts were recorded for this clone. The rearrangement joins TRBV5-6 to TRBJ1-2; 9 bases map to TRBD1. The length of the CDR3 is 15 residues. In germline, CDR1 is SGHDT, CDR2 YYEEEE. The junction had 10 bases not matched to a gene; V was cut back by 4 bases and J by 6 bases. CDR3 sequence reads: CASSVQGAPRNGYTF. As DNA, the CDR3 is TGTGCCAGCAGCGTACAGGGGGCGCCCCGGAATGGCTACACCTTC.

The chain employs TRBV2 and TRBJ2-2; 8 bases agree with TRBD2. The V segment lost 6 bases and the J segment 4 bases; nucleotides outside the gene matches: 7. CDR3 length: 15 residues. Germline V gene data show CDR1 as SNHLY and CDR2 as FYNNEI. The CDR3 spells CASSEREIGTGELFF. In DNA form, the CDR3 reads TGTGCCAGCAGCGAGCGGGAGATCGGCACCGGGGAGCTGTTTTTT.

The V and J genes are TRBV6-1 and TRBJ1-1; TRBD1 matches 10 bases. V trimming: 4 bases; J trimming: 7 bases; junction bases outside the gene matches: 6. Germline loops: CDR1 MNHNS, CDR2 SASEGT. CDR3 size: 14 residues. CDR3 in DNA: TGTGCCAGCAGTGTGCGGGACAGGGGTAATGAAGCTTTCTTT. It specifies CASSVRDRGNEAFF.

V usage is TRBV11-3 and J usage is TRBJ1-6; 7 bases fit TRBD1. J was trimmed by 9 bases and V by 5 bases; bases with no gene match: 7. The germline gives CDR1 SGHNT, CDR2 YENEEA. This CDR3 is built from 14 residues. The CDR3 nucleotides read TGTGCCAGCAGCCGAGGGGGCGCGTCTTCACCCCTCCACTTT. Its protein product is CASSRGGASSPLHF.

Worth noting for this clone: Other DNA sequences in this specimen translate into the identical CDR3. This rearrangement joins TRBV2 to TRBJ2-2; D is uncertain. V was clipped by 8 bases and J by 2 bases, with 9 bases between them. Germline CDR1 reads SNHLY; CDR2 reads FYNNEI. This CDR3 is built from 13 residues. The CDR3 here is CASSQENTGELFF. CDR3 bases: TGTGCCAGCTCTCAGGAAAACACCGGGGAGCTGTTTTTT.

In regard to this clone: The same CDR3 can be traced to other DNA sequences in this sample. The J gene is TRBJ2-7, the V gene TRBV30; D unresolved. Germline CDR1 and CDR2: GTSNPN and SVGIG (reference sequence). The CDR3 is made up of 12 amino acids. Trimming removed 2 bases at V and 0 bases at J, with 5 bases between. The CDR3 DNA is TGTGCCTGGAGTAGGGACTCCTACGAGCAGTACTTC. As protein: CAWSRDSYEQYF.

This chain joins TRBV28 and TRBJ1-2; D may be TRBD1 (5 bases). CDR1 and CDR2 (germline): MDHEN, SYDVKM. The CDR3 consists of 11 residues. The V end was cut by 10 bases, the J end by 7 bases, with 13 bases between. This CDR3 reads CAMGESGGYTF. The CDR3 DNA sequence: TGTGCCATGGGGGAGTCCGGTGGCTACACCTTC.

To note about this clone: A single base separates this from a much larger clone, so it may be a read error. This specimen includes other DNA sequences encoding the same CDR3. This chain uses TRBV4-1 with TRBJ1-5; D unresolved. V was pared by 0 bases and J by 2 bases, with 5 bases between. The CDR3 has 14 residues. The germline CDR1 and CDR2 sequences are MGHRA and YSYEKL. The CDR3 region is CASSQEEGNQPQHF. The CDR3 DNA is TGCGCCAGCAGCCAAGAAGAGGGCAATCAGCCCCAGCATTTT.

The rearrangement uses TRBV28 and TRBJ1-2; possible D gene TRBD1, 5 bases. V was clipped by 0 bases and J by 7 bases, with 6 bases between them. The CDR3 is 12 residues long. Germline V gives CDR1 MDHEN, CDR2 SYDVKM. CDR3 DNA: TGTGCCAGCAGTTTATGGCAGGGTGGCTACACCTTC. It translates to CASSLWQGGYTF.

This rearrangement joins TRBV7-6 to TRBJ1-2, with 7 bases identical to TRBD1. Looked up from germline, CDR1 is SGHVS and CDR2 is FNYEAQ. The V gene end was trimmed by 5 bases and the J gene end by 3 bases; junction bases not matched to a gene: 6. The length of the CDR3 is 14 residues. CDR3 sequence reads: CASSPSTGDYGYTF. For the CDR3, the DNA is TGTGCCAGCAGCCCGAGCACAGGGGACTATGGCTACACCTTC.

The chain couples TRBV6-6 to TRBJ2-5; 7 bases fit TRBD2. Germline V lookup: CDR1 MNHNY, CDR2 SVGAGI (reference sequence). The CDR3 consists of 15 residues. Trimming cost V 6 bases and J 2 bases; bases outside gene matches: 9. The DNA of the CDR3 is TGTGCCAGCAGGCGATCTAGCGGAAATCAAGAGACCCAGTACTTC. Protein product: CASRRSSGNQETQYF.

The chain combines TRBV6-1 with TRBJ2-1; no clear D. This CDR3 comprises 14 residues. Trimming cost V 5 bases and J 3 bases, with 11 bases left between them. Germline lookup yields CDR1 MNHNS and CDR2 SASEGT. CDR3 residues: CASSWQQNYNEQFF. CDR3 DNA: TGTGCCAGCAGTTGGCAACAGAACTACAATGAGCAGTTCTTC.

This chain uses TRBV18 with TRBJ2-3, with a tentative D call TRBD1 (5 bases). The CDR3 spans 11 residues. V gave up 8 bases and J gave up 6 bases, with 9 bases separating them. Per the germline V gene, CDR1 is KGHSH and CDR2 is LQKENI. Here the CDR3 DNA reads TGTGCCAGCACGTACAGGGATACGCAGTATTTT. Encoded protein: CASTYRDTQYF.

This clone was detected ten times or more. The J gene is TRBJ2-1, the V gene TRBV5-4; D is ambiguous. V was pared by 1 base and J by 4 bases, with 15 bases between. This CDR3 has 16 residues. Germline lookup yields CDR1 SGHNT and CDR2 YYREEE (reference sequence). CDR3 in amino acids: CASSLRTGSPYNEQFF. DNA for the CDR3: TGTGCCAGCAGCTTGAGAACGGGCTCACCTTACAATGAGCAGTTCTTC.

This clone has just one count. The chain joins TRBV27 to TRBJ2-7; no clear D. Germline V lookup: CDR1 MNHEY, CDR2 SMNVEV (reference sequence). This CDR3 region has 16 residues. V dropped 2 bases and J dropped 4 bases, with 18 bases sitting between them. As DNA, the CDR3 is TGTGCCAGCAGTTTAGGATCCCCCGGCCTTATGTACGAGCAGTACTTC. This encodes CASSLGSPGLMYEQYF.

This clone has just a few counts. The gene calls are TRBV2 and TRBJ2-1; 8 bases are shared with TRBD1. CDR3 length equals 14 residues. Losses at the gene ends were 8 bases for V and 4 bases for J; bases not matched to a gene: 7. From germline, CDR1 is SNHLY and CDR2 FYNNEI. As DNA, the CDR3 is TGTGCCAGCCAAGGGACAGGACAATACAATGAGCAGTTCTTC. Amino acid sequence: CASQGTGQYNEQFF.

This clone was observed a single time. J is TRBJ2-6 and V is TRBV6-1, with D possibly TRBD1 on 6 matching bases. Germline V gene sequence: CDR1 MNHNS, CDR2 SASEGT. The V end lost 9 bases, the J end lost 0 bases, and 12 bases lay between the germline ends. This CDR3 is built from 15 residues. CDR3 coding DNA: TGTGCCAGTTTACAGGGTTACTCTGGGGCCAACGTCCTGACTTTC. Its translation: CASLQGYSGANVLTF.

The chain is built from TRBV2 and TRBJ1-1; no clear D gene. Trimming pared 4 bases from V and 7 bases from J, leaving 4 bases between. This CDR3 comprises 10 residues. Germline V gene lookup returns CDR1 SNHLY and CDR2 FYNNEI. The CDR3 region is CASSGFEAFF. For the CDR3, the DNA is TGTGCCAGCAGTGGGTTTGAAGCTTTCTTT.

To note about this clone: The sample holds other DNA sequences that translate to the same CDR3. J is TRBJ1-3 and V is TRBV5-1; the D gene is possibly TRBD1 (5 bases). Trimming pared 4 bases from V and 4 bases from J, leaving 12 bases between. The CDR3 spans 14 residues. Germline V CDR1 and CDR2: SGHRS, YFSETQ. The CDR3 protein is CASSPGTAGNTIYF. CDR3 DNA sequence: TGCGCCAGCAGCCCCGGGACGGCCGGAAACACCATATATTTT.

This sequence joins TRBV28 and TRBJ2-7; TRBD2 matches at 7 bases. This CDR3 region has 16 residues. The germline CDR1 and CDR2 sequences are MDHEN and SYDVKM. The V gene end was trimmed by 3 bases and the J gene end by 0 bases; junction bases not matched to a gene: 8. The CDR3 region has the DNA TGTGCCAGCAGTTTTGGGCTAGCGGAGATCTCCTACGAGCAGTACTTC. It specifies CASSFGLAEISYEQYF.

This chain joins TRBV5-1 and TRBJ2-7; D remains ambiguous. This CDR3 is 18 amino acids long. Germline assignment: CDR1 SGHRS and CDR2 YFSETQ. Trimming took 1 base from V and 0 from J, leaving 20 bases between them. Here the CDR3 DNA reads TGCGCCAGCAGCTTGTTTGTTCGGACCGAATATCGCTCCTACGAGCAGTACTTC. This gives the protein CASSLFVRTEYRSYEQYF.